A selection of T cell receptor beta chains follows, all from one sample in a study of T cell responses to AZD1222 COVID-19 vaccine. Sequenced by immunoSEQ multiplex PCR; TCRdb stores in-frame clones only, minus some. The table includes 75,000 to 90,000 clones, 70% to 90% detected once. Sequenced material: peripheral blood, taken 28 days after the second AZD1222 dose. All receptors come from an adult who received the AZD1222 COVID-19 vaccine. The CDR3 runs from the conserved cysteine through the conserved F or W. The D gene is left open where the match is weak. A clone size is listed for some rows: how often the clone was seen (once, few, many), or a class if it is expanded.

j_gene,v_gene,abundance,d_gene,CDR3aa,CDR3nt
TRBJ1-5,TRBV7-9,NA,NA,CASSLGPPGQTNSNQPQHF,TGTGCCAGCAGCTTAGGGCCTCCGGGACAAACAAATAGCAATCAGCCCCAGCATTTT
TRBJ2-1,TRBV7-9,NA,NA,CASSKEGRQSEQFF,TGTGCCAGCAGCAAAGAGGGACGCCAGTCCGAGCAGTTCTTC
TRBJ1-5,TRBV6-2/TRBV6-3,NA,NA,CASSYSGEIEPQHF,TGTGCCAGCAGTTACTCGGGGGAGATTGAGCCCCAGCATTTT
TRBJ2-1,TRBV7-2,once,TRBD1,CASSTSGTGFGNEQFF,TGTGCCAGCAGTACATCCGGGACAGGGTTTGGAAATGAGCAGTTCTTC
TRBJ2-5,TRBV6-1,NA,TRBD1,CASSDPRDRGRETQYF,TGTGCCAGCAGTGACCCCCGGGACAGGGGTAGAGAGACCCAGTACTTC
TRBJ1-2,TRBV18,NA,NA,CASSQAGGVIGNYGYTF,TGTGCCAGCTCGCAGGCGGGGGGCGTAATTGGTAACTATGGCTACACCTTC
TRBJ1-1,TRBV14,NA,NA,CASSQDSIGGAEAFF,TGTGCCAGCAGCCAAGATAGTATCGGGGGAGCTGAAGCTTTCTTT
TRBJ2-2,TRBV9,once,TRBD2,CASSADLAGVAGELFF,TGTGCCAGCAGCGCTGACCTAGCGGGGGTGGCCGGGGAGCTGTTTTTT
TRBJ1-6,TRBV27,NA,TRBD1,CASSRWTGGLHSPLHF,TGTGCCAGCAGCCGGTGGACAGGGGGTCTGCATTCACCCCTCCACTTT
TRBJ1-2,TRBV9,NA,NA,CASSVAPGAGSIEGGYTF,TGTGCCAGCAGCGTAGCTCCGGGGGCAGGGTCGATTGAGGGTGGCTACACCTTC
TRBJ2-1,TRBV11-3,once,TRBD2,CASSQSPLSGLAGVYEQFF,TGTGCCAGCAGCCAGAGTCCCCTCTCCGGGCTAGCGGGAGTATATGAGCAGTTCTTC
TRBJ2-1,TRBV27,NA,NA,CASSRPAYNEQFF,TGTGCCAGCAGTCGACCCGCCTACAATGAGCAGTTCTTC
TRBJ2-3,TRBV12-5,NA,NA,CASGPARSDTQYF,TGTGCTAGTGGTCCCGCCCGGTCAGATACGCAGTATTTT
TRBJ1-2,TRBV15,NA,NA,CATSSEYGYGYTF,TGTGCCACCAGCAGCGAATACGGATATGGCTACACCTTC
TRBJ2-3,TRBV6-5,NA,NA,CASLFTDTQYF,TGTGCCAGCCTGTTTACAGATACGCAGTATTTT
TRBJ1-1,TRBV7-2,NA,NA,CASSSGRAPNTEAFF,TGTGCCAGCAGTTCGGGTAGGGCACCGAACACTGAAGCTTTCTTT
TRBJ1-1,TRBV2,few,NA,CASSASGRGGTEAFF,TGTGCCAGCAGTGCAAGCGGCAGGGGAGGCACTGAAGCTTTCTTT
TRBJ1-1,TRBV20-1,NA,NA,CSASWGNLNTEAFF,TGCAGTGCTAGTTGGGGCAACCTGAACACTGAAGCTTTCTTT
TRBJ2-1,TRBV18,once,NA,CASSPPGVYNEQFF,TGTGCCAGCTCACCACCGGGCGTATACAATGAGCAGTTCTTC
TRBJ2-1,TRBV27,once,TRBD2,CASSHAVAGEYNEQFF,TGTGCCAGCAGTCATGCCGTAGCGGGAGAATACAATGAGCAGTTCTTC
TRBJ1-2,TRBV5-4,NA,TRBD1,CASSFTGAGGGYTF,TGTGCCAGCAGCTTCACAGGGGCTGGCGGTGGCTACACCTTC
TRBJ1-2,TRBV7-2,NA,TRBD1,CASSLGQGAGYTF,TGTGCCAGCAGCCTCGGACAGGGGGCTGGCTACACCTTC
TRBJ1-4,TRBV3-1/TRBV3-2,NA,NA,CASRRYSRREKLFF,TGTGCCAGCAGACGATACTCCAGGCGAGAAAAACTGTTTTTT
TRBJ2-3,TRBV11-3,NA,NA,CASSLWGTDTQYF,TGTGCCAGCAGCTTGTGGGGCACAGATACGCAGTATTTT
TRBJ1-5,TRBV9,NA,NA,CARSGGGERGPQHF,TGTGCCCGCAGCGGAGGGGGGGAGCGAGGGCCCCAGCATTTT
TRBJ1-6,TRBV6-1,NA,NA,CASSDYNSPLHF,TGTGCCAGCAGTGATTATAATTCACCCCTCCACTTT
TRBJ1-1,TRBV7-3,few,NA,CASSPGPSTEAFF,TGTGCCAGCTCCCCGGGACCGAGCACTGAAGCTTTCTTT
TRBJ2-7,TRBV5-4,NA,NA,CASSLGLRTDNEQYF,TGTGCCAGCAGCTTGGGACTAAGGACCGATAATGAGCAGTACTTC
TRBJ2-2,TRBV4-1,NA,NA,CASSPRASLTGELFF,TGCGCCAGCAGCCCAAGGGCCTCTCTAACCGGGGAGCTGTTTTTT
TRBJ1-1,TRBV6-6,few,NA,CASSYDTEAFF,TGTGCCAGCAGTTACGACACTGAAGCTTTCTTT
TRBJ1-2,TRBV28,NA,NA,CASSLEPGETGYTF,TGTGCCAGCAGTTTAGAGCCAGGGGAGACTGGCTACACCTTC
TRBJ1-2,TRBV7-9,NA,NA,CASRPVGPGNYGYTF,TGTGCCAGCAGACCTGTGGGCCCCGGTAACTATGGCTACACCTTC
TRBJ1-1,TRBV5-5,NA,TRBD1,CASSTWGQGDTEAFF,TGTGCCAGCAGCACGTGGGGACAGGGGGACACTGAAGCTTTCTTT
TRBJ1-1,TRBV18,NA,NA,CASSPKADEAFF,TGTGCCAGCTCACCTAAGGCTGATGAAGCTTTCTTT
TRBJ2-1,TRBV24-1,NA,TRBD2,CATSDRISSGGILISYNEQFF,TGTGCCACCAGTGATCGAATCTCTAGCGGGGGCATCCTTATCTCCTACAATGAGCAGTTCTTC
TRBJ1-2,TRBV6-2/TRBV6-3,few,NA,CASSYSKGQMSYGYTF,TGTGCCAGCAGTTACTCGAAGGGGCAGATGTCCTATGGCTACACCTTC
TRBJ2-1,TRBV6-5,NA,NA,CASSYKGLMNNEQFF,TGTGCCAGCAGTTACAAGGGGCTCATGAACAATGAGCAGTTCTTC
TRBJ1-1,TRBV18,NA,TRBD1,CASSPEQGDTEAFF,TGTGCCAGCTCACCGGAACAGGGGGACACTGAAGCTTTCTTT
TRBJ1-1,TRBV24-1,NA,TRBD1,CATSGNGDRTEAFF,TGTGCCACCAGTGGAAACGGGGACAGGACTGAAGCTTTCTTT
TRBJ2-1,TRBV6-1,NA,TRBD2,CASSEGLAGLNEQFF,TGTGCCAGCAGTGAAGGGCTAGCGGGGCTCAATGAGCAGTTCTTC
TRBJ1-6,TRBV7-2,NA,NA,CASRPQGADNSPLHF,TGTGCCAGCAGGCCTCAGGGTGCGGATAATTCACCCCTCCACTTT
TRBJ1-2,TRBV7-2,NA,TRBD1,CASSLAPGGRQVGGYTF,TGTGCCAGCAGCTTAGCACCAGGGGGACGACAAGTAGGTGGCTACACCTTC
TRBJ1-2,TRBV11-3,NA,NA,CASSLQAASTNYGYTF,TGTGCCAGCAGCCTCCAGGCAGCCAGTACTAACTATGGCTACACCTTC
TRBJ1-2,TRBV6-5,NA,NA,CASSYNRRAVGYGYTF,TGTGCCAGCAGTTACAATAGGCGGGCCGTCGGCTATGGCTACACCTTC
TRBJ1-5,TRBV19,NA,NA,CASSQQGLGQPQHF,TGTGCCAGCTCGCAACAGGGTTTAGGTCAGCCCCAGCATTTT
TRBJ1-1,TRBV20-1,NA,NA,CSASRTEAFF,TGCAGTGCTAGTCGAACTGAAGCTTTCTTT
TRBJ2-2,TRBV15,NA,NA,CATSRDNYGELFF,TGTGCCACCAGCAGAGATAACTACGGGGAGCTGTTTTTT
TRBJ2-1,TRBV27,once,NA,CASRVGGREQFF,TGTGCCAGCAGGGTGGGAGGCCGTGAGCAGTTCTTC